The sequence of this TCR beta chain was determined in a study of beta chain features in type 1 diabetes (dated by TCRdb to the late 2010s). Looking at the study overall: Patients and healthy donors did not differ in mean age, gender distribution, total cell number or subset yield. A total of roughly 100 million sorted cells were examined across all samples, and the number of cells per subset was strongly correlated with RNA yield. In the study, recently diagnosed type 1 diabetes patients and matched healthy donors were compared on the TCRB repertoires of their sorted circulating CD4+ T cell subsets. Whereas all 28 donors provided naive and central memory subsets, regulatory and stem cell-like memory subsets were isolated from just 8 patients and roughly eight healthy donors.

Findings and caveats that apply to the study as a whole: In all four CD4+ subsets, TCRB CDR3 length was moderately but significantly shorter in type 1 diabetes patients. At VDJ recombination sites, patients with type 1 diabetes made fewer insertions and deleted more nucleotides, a pattern implying thymic rearrangement abnormalities. PCR may preferentially amplify shorter templates, but because patient and control samples were amplified and corrected together, any resulting skew would affect both groups equally. Sequencing cDNA rather than genomic DNA could over-represent highly expressing activated cells, although activation and CD3 levels did not differ between groups. Because small numbers of individuals were included in the HLA sub-analyses, any influence of HLA type on TCRB rearrangement was left unresolved. Naive, central memory and regulatory TCRB repertoires appeared more similar among patients than among healthy donors.

This clone has a count of ten or more. Its antigen remains unidentified. It has no much larger one-base neighbor in the sample; base qualities were not kept. The High Capacity cDNA Reverse Transcription Kit was used to reverse transcribe all of the isolated RNA, meaning that expressed TCRB transcripts were what got sequenced. Deep immunoSEQ sequencing was performed on naive, central memory and regulatory T cell samples, with an average of approximately 3.9 million total reads per sample. Sorted cells were lysed in RLT buffer, and RNA was extracted using DNase-treated RNeasy Micro or Mini kits according to cell number. To prevent cross-contamination, each cell subset was processed individually, whereas patient and healthy donor samples were processed jointly. Using the immunoSEQ multiplex PCR, TCRB sequences were amplified from cDNA into 87-bp fragments spanning the CDR3 region. Sequencing of the amplicons was performed on the Illumina HiSeq platform. The original methods were these. PCR bias was corrected computationally using synthetic template baselines, and reads within Hamming distance 2 were collapsed, with unmergeable singletons discarded. Reads were aligned against IMGT so that V, D and J genes, CDR3 length and insertions or deletions at six rearrangement sites could be assigned. Within each subset, clonotype counts were normalized to the number of sorted cells before true diversity and Gini coefficients were calculated with the tcR R package. Repertoire sharing was quantified using the overlap coefficient calculated on TCRB nucleotide sequences. Not all clones reach the TCRdb copy of this immuneACCESS table, which keeps in-frame sequences only. Checked studies attribute under half of the gap to unresolved V genes and leave the rest unexplained. The V and J calls and clone size are taken from that table; D and trimming were inferred from the DNA. This sample gives about 200,000 clones in total; about 11% of them show up just once. About 1.2% of the sample is taken by the ten largest.

Each donor gave one peripheral blood draw, averaging approximately 110 mL, which was collected into heparinised tubes. A BD FACSAria II was used to sort naive, central memory, regulatory and stem cell-like memory CD4+ T cells with a panel that included CD45RO, CCR7, CD25, CD127, CD95 and CD27. Purity was above 98% for every sorted population. PBMCs were isolated right away by Lymphoprep density gradient centrifugation and were stained directly, without culture. To minimize batch effects, samples were stained and sorted in pairs, one healthy donor with one patient per experiment. CDR1 is given as MDHEN and CDR2 as SYDVKM, both from the germline V gene. From the cysteine through the phenylalanine, the CDR3 covers 14 amino acids. The kept DNA is CDR3 alone, 42 bases in frame from the first base. The V and J ends are trimmed by 5 bases and 3 bases, leaving 14 bases between them.

The sample was central memory CD4+ T cells from blood. This chain is built from TRBV28 and TRBJ2-7; the best D guess is TRBD1, with 5 bases matching. The source is a man aged 18 to 30 in good health. For the CDR3, the sequence is CASSERQTGYEQYF. The nucleotides read TGTGCCAGCAGTGAAAGACAGACCGGCTACGAGCAGTACTTC.